The 5 T cell receptor beta chains given below trace back to one sample, sequenced in a study of blood T cell repertoires in COVID-19. The assay was immunoSEQ multiplex PCR, and TCRdb's table has in-frame clones only and misses some. The data show about 220,000 clones, with around 83% seen just once and around 2.9% held by the top ten. Sequences were obtained from peripheral blood. Receptors originate from a man aged 50 or older who had recovered from COVID-19.

V is TRBV5-1 and J is TRBJ2-1, with D tentatively TRBD1 (6 bases). CDR1 is SGHRS, CDR2 YFSETQ, per germline. V dropped 5 bases and J dropped 7 bases, with 16 bases sitting between them. This CDR3 contains 14 residues. CDR3 nucleotides: TGCGCCAGCAGTGTACCGACAGGTTCGAATGAGCAGTTCTTC. Its protein product is CASSVPTGSNEQFF. Drawing the rest from reference TRBV5-1 and TRBJ2-1, the complete variable domain is KAGVTQTPRYLIKTRGQQVTLSCSPISGHRSVSWYQQTPGQGLQFLFEYFSETQRNKGNFPGRFSGRQFSNSRSEMNVSTLELGDSALYLCASSVPTGSNEQFFGPGTRLTVL.

The chain carries TRBV24-1 and TRBJ2-6, with TRBD1 as a possible D gene (6 bases). V lost 8 bases and J lost 2, with 12 bases in between. Germline V gives CDR1 KGHDR, CDR2 SFDVKD. The CDR3 contains 15 residues. CDR3 sequence (DNA): TGTGCCACCAATGCAGGGGATCCTGGGGCCAACGTCCTGACTTTC. This sequence encodes CATNAGDPGANVLTF.

This chain connects TRBV6-1 to TRBJ1-5; D remains unclear. Germline CDR1 and CDR2: MNHNS and SASEGT. Trimming removed 0 bases at V and 7 bases at J, with 7 bases between. The CDR3 covers 13 residues. The CDR3 DNA reads as TGTGCCAGCAGTGAAGCGGAGTACCAGCCCCAGCATTTT. It is translated as CASSEAEYQPQHF.

This rearrangement joins TRBV14 to TRBJ1-6; D is unclear. Trimming stripped 1 base from V and 8 bases from J, with 15 bases between. Germline loops: CDR1 SGHDN, CDR2 FVKESK. The CDR3 extends over 16 amino acids. CDR3 nucleotide sequence: TGTGCCAGCAGCCAAGGTGTGGGCGCGGGGTATTCACCCCTCCACTTT. It specifies CASSQGVGAGYSPLHF.

In this sample, this clone turned up a few times. This rearrangement joins TRBV28 to TRBJ1-1; D gene unclear. Germline values: CDR1 MDHEN, CDR2 SYDVKM. The CDR3 consists of 13 residues. Trimming removed 1 base at V and 7 bases at J, with 10 bases between. The CDR3 reads CASSLSGRLEAFF. For the CDR3, the DNA is TGTGCCAGCAGTTTATCCGGGAGACTTGAAGCTTTCTTT.